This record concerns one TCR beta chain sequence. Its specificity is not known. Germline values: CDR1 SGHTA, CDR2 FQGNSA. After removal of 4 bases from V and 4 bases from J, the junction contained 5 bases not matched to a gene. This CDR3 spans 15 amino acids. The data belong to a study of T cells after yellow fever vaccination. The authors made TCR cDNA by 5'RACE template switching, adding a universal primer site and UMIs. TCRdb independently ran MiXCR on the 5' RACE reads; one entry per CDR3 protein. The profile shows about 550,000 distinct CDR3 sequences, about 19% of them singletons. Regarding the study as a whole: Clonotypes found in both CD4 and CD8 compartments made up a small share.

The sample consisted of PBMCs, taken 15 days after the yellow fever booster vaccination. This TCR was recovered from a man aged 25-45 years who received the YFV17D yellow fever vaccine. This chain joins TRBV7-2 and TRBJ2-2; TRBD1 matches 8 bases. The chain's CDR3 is CASSSQGVVTGELFF. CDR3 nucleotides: TGTGCCAGCAGCTCACAGGGGGTTGTCACCGGGGAGCTGTTTTTT.